This is a list of T cell receptor beta chains from one sample in a study of graft-versus-host responses after intestinal transplantation. The assay was immunoSEQ multiplex PCR, and TCRdb's table has in-frame clones only and misses some. Of 98,000 or so clones listed, roughly 83% are singletons. The sequencing here drew on PBMCs, taken 255 days after intestinal transplant. Every receptor here comes from a human patient who received an intestinal transplant, so some T cells may come from the graft donor. The conserved cysteine and the conserved F or W are not part of the CDR3 here.

J: TRBJ1-2
V: TRBV4-2
CDR3: ASSQARGGYGYT

J: TRBJ1-2
V: TRBV6-1
CDR3: ASPGTGDGYT

J: TRBJ2-1
V: TRBV5-4
CDR3: ASSPDRGGYNEQF

J: TRBJ2-5
V: TRBV5-1
CDR3: ASSRQNQETQY

J: TRBJ1-3
V: TRBV4-1
CDR3: ASSQGRFSGNTIY

J: TRBJ2-5
V: TRBV13
CDR3: ASSAPQETQY

J: TRBJ2-1
V: TRBV18
CDR3: ASSPGALAGSSEQF

J: TRBJ2-7
V: TRBV28
CDR3: ASSFQGGSYEQY

J: TRBJ1-5
V: TRBV30
CDR3: AWSVGEGQPQH

J: TRBJ2-5
V: TRBV28
CDR3: ASSWTAVQETQY

J: TRBJ1-2
V: TRBV19
CDR3: ASSMDQSYGST

J: TRBJ1-6
V: TRBV19
CDR3: ASSNGQGAYSPLH

J: TRBJ1-1
V: TRBV7-9
CDR3: ASSLEGLNTEAF

J: TRBJ2-7
V: TRBV28
CDR3: ASGSGVVYEQY

J: TRBJ2-7
V: TRBV27
CDR3: ASSLSQGPVEQY

J: TRBJ1-2
V: TRBV4-2
CDR3: ASSQDVTGGASGYGYT

J: TRBJ1-6
V: TRBV11-2
CDR3: ASSFGSTRHPPLH

J: TRBJ2-5
V: TRBV6-6
CDR3: ASSFRAQETQY

J: TRBJ2-3
V: TRBV6-1
CDR3: ASGEGSGTDTQY

J: TRBJ2-7
V: TRBV25-1
CDR3: ASSRPAVHEQY

J: TRBJ1-3
V: TRBV18
CDR3: ASSPLQGNTIY

J: TRBJ2-1
V: TRBV4-2
CDR3: ASSQDRAVYNEQF

J: TRBJ1-5
V: TRBV5-6
CDR3: ASSLLRGNQPQH

J: TRBJ1-2
V: TRBV7-9
CDR3: ASSFTKDGYT

J: TRBJ1-3
V: TRBV7-6
CDR3: ASSSQGINSGNTIY

J: TRBJ2-2
V: TRBV9
CDR3: ASSVGRGSTGELF

J: TRBJ2-2
V: TRBV6-4
CDR3: ASSDSPGTGELF

J: TRBJ2-2
V: TRBV7-9
CDR3: ASSRFRGTGELF

J: TRBJ1-2
V: TRBV9
CDR3: ASSVESGQRGT

J: TRBJ2-5
V: TRBV28
CDR3: ASSHPLGETQY

J: TRBJ2-1
V: TRBV5-1
CDR3: ASSLGAERFYNEQF

J: TRBJ1-4
V: TRBV5-8
CDR3: ASSPEVWGQGPEKLF

J: TRBJ2-3
V: TRBV27
CDR3: ASSPKTGIDTQY

J: TRBJ2-5
V: TRBV15
CDR3: ATSSNPDGQETQY

J: TRBJ2-5
V: TRBV7-6
CDR3: ASSLGARGFQETQY

J: TRBJ1-4
V: TRBV6-1
CDR3: ASSELGTGGEKLF

J: TRBJ2-5
V: TRBV11-1
CDR3: ASRPRGQETQY

J: TRBJ1-2
V: TRBV28
CDR3: ASTDRVKGYT

J: TRBJ2-7
V: TRBV5-5
CDR3: ASSLASSYEQY